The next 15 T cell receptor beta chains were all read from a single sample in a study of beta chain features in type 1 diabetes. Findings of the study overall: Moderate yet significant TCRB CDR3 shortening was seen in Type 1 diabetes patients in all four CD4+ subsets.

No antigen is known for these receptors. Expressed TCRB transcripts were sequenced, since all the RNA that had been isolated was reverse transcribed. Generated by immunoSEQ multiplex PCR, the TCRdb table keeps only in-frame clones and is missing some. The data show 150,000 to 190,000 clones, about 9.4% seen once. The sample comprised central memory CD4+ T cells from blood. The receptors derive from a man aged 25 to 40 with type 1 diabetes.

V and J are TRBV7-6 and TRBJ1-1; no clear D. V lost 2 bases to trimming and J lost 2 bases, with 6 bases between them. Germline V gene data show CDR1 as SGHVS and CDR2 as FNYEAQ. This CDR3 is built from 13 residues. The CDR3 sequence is CASSLQANTEAFF. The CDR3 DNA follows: TGTGCCAGCAGCTTACAGGCCAACACTGAAGCTTTCTTT. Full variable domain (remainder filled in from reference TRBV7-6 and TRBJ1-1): GAGVSQSPRYKVTKRGQDVALRCDPISGHVSLYWYRQALGQGPEFLTYFNYEAQQDKSGLPNDRFSAERPEGSISTLTIQRTEQRDSAMYRCASSLQANTEAFFGQGTRLTVV.

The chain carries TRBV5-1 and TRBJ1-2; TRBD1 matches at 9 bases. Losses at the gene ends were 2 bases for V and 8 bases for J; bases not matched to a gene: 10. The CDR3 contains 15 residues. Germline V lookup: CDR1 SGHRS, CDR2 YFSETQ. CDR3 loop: CASSFPTTGGEGYTF. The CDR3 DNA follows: TGCGCCAGCAGCTTTCCTACCACAGGGGGCGAAGGCTACACCTTC.

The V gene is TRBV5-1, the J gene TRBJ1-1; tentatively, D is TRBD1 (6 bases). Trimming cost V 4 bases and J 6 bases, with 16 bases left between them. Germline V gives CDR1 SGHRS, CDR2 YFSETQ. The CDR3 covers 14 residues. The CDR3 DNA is TGCGCCAGCAGCCCCGAGGGCAGGGGATCTGAAGCTTTCTTT. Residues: CASSPEGRGSEAFF.

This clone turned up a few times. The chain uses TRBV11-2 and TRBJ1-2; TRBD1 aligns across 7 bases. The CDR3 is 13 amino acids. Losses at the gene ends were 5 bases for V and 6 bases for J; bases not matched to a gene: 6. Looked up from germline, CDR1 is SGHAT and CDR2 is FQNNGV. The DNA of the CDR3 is TGTGCCAGCAGCGTCGACAGGGCTGATGGCTACACCTTC. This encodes CASSVDRADGYTF. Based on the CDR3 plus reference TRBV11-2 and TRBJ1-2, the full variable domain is EAGVAQSPRYKIIEKRQSVAFWCNPISGHATLYWYQQILGQGPKLLIQFQNNGVVDDSQLPKDRFSAERLKGVDSTLKIQPAKLEDSAVYLCASSVDRADGYTFGSGTRLTVV.

The CDR3 DNA is TGCGCCAGCAGTCAACGCCGGGACAGGGCGATAATTTCTCCCTCTGGGGCCAACGTCCTGACTTTC. Amino acids: CASSQRRDRAIISPSGANVLTF. The V and J genes are TRBV23-1 and TRBJ2-6, with 9 bases identical to TRBD1. TRBV23-1 falls under the ORF class, with uncertain function. The CDR3 is made up of 22 amino acids. Trimming at V came to 2 bases and at J to 0 bases, leaving 17 bases not matched to a gene.

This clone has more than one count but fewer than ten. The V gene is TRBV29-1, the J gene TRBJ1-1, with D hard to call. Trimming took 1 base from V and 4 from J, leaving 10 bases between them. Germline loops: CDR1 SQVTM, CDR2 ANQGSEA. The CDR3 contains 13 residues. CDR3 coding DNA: TGCAGCGTTGAAGCCCGAGAATTCACTGAAGCTTTCTTT. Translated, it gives CSVEAREFTEAFF.

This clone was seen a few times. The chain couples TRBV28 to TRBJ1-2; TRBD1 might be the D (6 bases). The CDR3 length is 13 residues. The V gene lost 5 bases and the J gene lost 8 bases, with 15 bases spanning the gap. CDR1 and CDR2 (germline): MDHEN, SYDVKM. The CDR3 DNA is TGTGCCAGCAGTCTCTACAGGGACCAGGGCTACACCTTC. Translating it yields CASSLYRDQGYTF.

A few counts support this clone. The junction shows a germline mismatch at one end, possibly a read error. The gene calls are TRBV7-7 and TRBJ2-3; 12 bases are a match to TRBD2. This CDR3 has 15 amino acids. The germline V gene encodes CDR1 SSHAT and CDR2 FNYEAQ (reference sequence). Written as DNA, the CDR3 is TGTGCTAGCAGCCAAGGACTAGCGGGGACAGATACGCAGTATTTT. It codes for CASSQGLAGTDTQYF.

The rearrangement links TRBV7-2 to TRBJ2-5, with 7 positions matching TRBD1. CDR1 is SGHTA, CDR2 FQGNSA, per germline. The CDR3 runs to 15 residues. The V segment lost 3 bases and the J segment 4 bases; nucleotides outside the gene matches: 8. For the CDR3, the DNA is TGTGCCAGCAGCTTCCGCAGCGACAGGGTAGAGACCCAGTACTTC. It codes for CASSFRSDRVETQYF.

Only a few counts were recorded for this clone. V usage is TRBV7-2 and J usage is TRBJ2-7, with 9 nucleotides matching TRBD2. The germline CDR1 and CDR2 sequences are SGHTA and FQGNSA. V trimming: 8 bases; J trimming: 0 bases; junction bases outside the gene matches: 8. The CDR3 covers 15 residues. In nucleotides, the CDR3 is TGTGCCAGCCAGCTAGCGGGATCGAGCTCCTACGAGCAGTACTTC. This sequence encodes CASQLAGSSSYEQYF.

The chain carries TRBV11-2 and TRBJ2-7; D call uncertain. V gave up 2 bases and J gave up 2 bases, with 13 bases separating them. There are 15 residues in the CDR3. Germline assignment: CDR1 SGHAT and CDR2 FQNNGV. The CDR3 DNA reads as TGTGCCAGCAGCTTACGAGCTCATCCTACCTACGAGCAGTACTTC. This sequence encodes CASSLRAHPTYEQYF.

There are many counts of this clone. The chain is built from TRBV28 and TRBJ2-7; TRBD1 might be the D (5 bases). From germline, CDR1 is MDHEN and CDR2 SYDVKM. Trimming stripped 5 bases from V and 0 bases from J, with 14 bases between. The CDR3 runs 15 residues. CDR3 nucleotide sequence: TGTGCCAGCAGTCCCCCGACAGCAACCTCCTACGAGCAGTACTTC. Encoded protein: CASSPPTATSYEQYF.

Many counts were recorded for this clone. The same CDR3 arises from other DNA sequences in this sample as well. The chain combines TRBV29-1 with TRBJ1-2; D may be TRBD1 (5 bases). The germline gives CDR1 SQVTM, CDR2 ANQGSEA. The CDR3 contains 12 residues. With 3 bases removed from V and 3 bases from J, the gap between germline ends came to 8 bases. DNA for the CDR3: TGCAGCGTTGACCAGGGCGACTATGGCTACACCTTC. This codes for CSVDQGDYGYTF.

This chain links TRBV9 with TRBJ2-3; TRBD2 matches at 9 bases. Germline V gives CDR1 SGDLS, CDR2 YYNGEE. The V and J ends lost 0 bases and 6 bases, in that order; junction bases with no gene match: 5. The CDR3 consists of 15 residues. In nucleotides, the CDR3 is TGTGCCAGCAGCGTAGGAGCGGGAGGCCCGGATACGCAGTATTTT. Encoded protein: CASSVGAGGPDTQYF.

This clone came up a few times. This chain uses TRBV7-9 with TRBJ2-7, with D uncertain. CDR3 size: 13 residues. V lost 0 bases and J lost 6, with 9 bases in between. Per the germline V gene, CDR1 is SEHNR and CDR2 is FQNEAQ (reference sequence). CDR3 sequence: CASSLATSSEQYF. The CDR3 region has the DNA TGTGCCAGCAGCTTAGCCACGTCGAGCGAGCAGTACTTC.